The 7 T cell receptor beta chains given below trace back to one sample, sequenced in a study of blood T cell repertoires in COVID-19. Clones were sequenced by immunoSEQ multiplex PCR, and TCRdb holds only the in-frame ones, with some missing. The table lists some 270,000 clones, roughly 86% of them singletons. The sequenced material came from peripheral blood. The receptors derive from a man aged 40-50 years with active or convalescent COVID-19.

This chain joins TRBV6-5 and TRBJ1-2; D gene unclear. Trimming took 2 bases from V and 7 from J, leaving 14 bases between them. The germline V gene encodes CDR1 MNHEY and CDR2 SVGAGI. The CDR3 is 14 amino acids. The CDR3 here is CASSYEATHVGYTF. Here the CDR3 DNA reads TGTGCCAGCAGTTACGAGGCTACCCATGTTGGCTACACCTTC.

V is TRBV25-1 and J is TRBJ2-2, with TRBD2 as a possible D gene (6 bases). Germline V lookup: CDR1 MGHDK, CDR2 SYGVNS. The CDR3 covers 14 residues. The V end lost 5 bases, the J end lost 2 bases, and 9 bases lay between the germline ends. The CDR3 is CASSFSGNTGELFF. For the CDR3, the DNA is TGTGCCAGCAGTTTTAGCGGAAACACCGGGGAGCTGTTTTTT.

The rearrangement links TRBV11-2 to TRBJ2-3; 13 bases line up with TRBD2. The length of the CDR3 is 16 residues. Per germline, CDR1 SGHAT and CDR2 FQNNGV. Trimming took 3 bases from V and 4 from J; bases not matched to a gene: 4. CDR3 loop: CASSLTSGGRADTQYF. CDR3 nucleotide sequence: TGTGCCAGCAGCTTGACTAGCGGGGGGCGGGCAGATACGCAGTATTTT.

This chain connects TRBV5-4 to TRBJ2-7; TRBD1 matches at 7 bases. Germline-derived CDR1 and CDR2 are SGHNT and YYREEE (reference sequence). Unmatched junction bases numbered 2, after V lost 3 bases and J lost 5 bases. This CDR3 is built from 12 residues. The CDR3 DNA reads TGTGCCAGCAGCTCCGGGACAGACGAGCAGTACTTC. Amino acids: CASSSGTDEQYF. Based on the CDR3 plus reference TRBV5-4 and TRBJ2-7, the full variable domain is ETGVTQSPTHLIKTRGQQVTLRCSSQSGHNTVSWYQQALGQGPQFIFQYYREEENGRGNFPPRFSGLQFPNYSSELNVNALELDDSALYLCASSSGTDEQYFGPGTRLTVT.

The chain joins TRBV2 to TRBJ1-5; D is perhaps TRBD1 (5 bases). The CDR3 contains 15 residues. V was pared by 6 bases and J by 4 bases, with 16 bases between. The V gene's germline CDR1 is SNHLY and CDR2 FYNNEI. This CDR3 reads CASSAGREGNQPQHF. For the CDR3, the DNA is TGTGCCAGCAGCGCCGGCAGGGAAGGGAATCAGCCCCAGCATTTT.

The rearrangement uses TRBV2 and TRBJ2-6; D remains ambiguous. Germline assignment: CDR1 SNHLY and CDR2 FYNNEI. The V end was cut by 5 bases, the J end by 0 bases, with 14 bases between. The CDR3 loop spans 17 amino acids. CDR3 sequence: CASSSTYSTSGANVLTF. CDR3 DNA sequence: TGTGCCAGCAGTTCAACCTACAGCACCTCTGGGGCCAACGTCCTGACTTTC.

V and J are TRBV3-1 (or the pseudogene TRBV3-2) and TRBJ2-7; possible D gene TRBD2, 5 bases. V dropped 0 bases and J dropped 6 bases, with 6 bases sitting between them. The germline V gene has CDR1 LGHDT and CDR2 YNNKEL (reference sequence). CDR3 size: 12 residues. CDR3 sequence reads: CASSQEAVEQYF. The CDR3 DNA is TGTGCCAGCAGCCAAGAAGCGGTCGAGCAGTACTTC.